These 23 T cell receptor beta chains share one sample of origin, sequenced in a study of blood T cell repertoires in COVID-19 (dated by TCRdb to between 2020 and 2021). The method was the immunoSEQ multiplex PCR assay. The source is immuneACCESS, and TCRdb retained only in-frame sequences with V and J called. Part of the clones is not carried over; for the studies checked, unresolved V genes explain less than half of this, and the remainder is unexplained. The sample table shows about 200,000 clones, and 92% are seen once. Around 1.2% of the sample is held by the ten biggest clonotypes. Sequenced sample: peripheral blood. The receptors stem from a man aged 25 to 40 with acute or convalescent COVID-19.

This clone was observed a handful of times. J is TRBJ2-7 and V is TRBV5-1; D might be TRBD2 (5 bases). Germline CDR1 reads SGHRS; CDR2 reads YFSETQ. Trimming pared 2 bases from V and 7 bases from J, leaving 13 bases between. The CDR3 is 13 residues long. DNA of the CDR3: TGCGCCAGCAGCTTTGAGGGCGCTGGGGAGCAGTACTTC. Translating gives CASSFEGAGEQYF.

This chain links TRBV18 with TRBJ2-1; D not resolved. The V gene lost 8 bases and the J gene lost 0 bases, with 14 bases spanning the gap. Germline CDR1 and CDR2: KGHSH and LQKENI. The CDR3 has 15 amino acids. This CDR3 is CASKRPWSSYNEQFF. In DNA form, the CDR3 reads TGTGCCAGCAAAAGACCGTGGAGCTCCTACAATGAGCAGTTCTTC.

This clone was seen once. V and J are TRBV30 and TRBJ1-2; 8 positions match TRBD1. The V segment lost 5 bases and the J segment 7 bases; nucleotides outside the gene matches: 6. Germline V gene lookup returns CDR1 GTSNPN and CDR2 SVGIG (reference sequence). CDR3 length equals 12 residues. The CDR3 nucleotides are TGTGCCTGGGGGGACAGGTTGGTTGGCTACACCTTC. It encodes CAWGDRLVGYTF.

The chain uses TRBV3-1 (or the pseudogene TRBV3-2) and TRBJ1-5, with D possibly TRBD1 on 6 matching bases. In germline, CDR1 is LGHDT, CDR2 YNNKEL (reference sequence). V was cut by 5 bases and J by 1 base, with 9 bases left in between. The CDR3 length is 14 residues. CDR3 DNA sequence: TGTGCCAGCAGCATTACAGGGAGCAATCAGCCCCAGCATTTT. It yields the protein CASSITGSNQPQHF.

The chain has TRBV7-2 and TRBJ2-2; D not certain. The germline CDR1 and CDR2 sequences are SGHTA and FQGNSA. The CDR3 covers 12 residues. V was shortened by 3 bases and J by 6 bases, with 5 bases between the two germline ends. The CDR3 region has the DNA TGTGCCAGCAGCTTCACTCCCGGGGAGCTGTTTTTT. Its translation is CASSFTPGELFF.

A remark on this clone: The junction and the germline gene differ at one end; a read error may be behind it. This rearrangement joins TRBV7-7 to TRBJ2-7, with D possibly being TRBD1 (6 bases). Per the germline V gene, CDR1 is SSHAT and CDR2 is FNYEAQ (reference sequence). This CDR3 has 13 residues. CDR3 residues: CASSPGQSSEQYF. CDR3 bases: TGTGCTAGCAGCCCGGGACAATCTAGCGAGCAGTACTTC.

The chain carries TRBV5-4 and TRBJ2-7; 13 bases are shared with TRBD2. V was pared by 2 bases and J by 5 bases, with 16 bases of the junction left unmatched. Germline-derived CDR1 and CDR2 are SGHNT and YYREEE (reference sequence). The CDR3 is 19 residues long. The CDR3 reads CASSFIGLAGAKNPHEQYF. The CDR3 region has the DNA TGTGCCAGCAGCTTCATAGGACTAGCGGGAGCCAAAAATCCCCACGAGCAGTACTTC. Full variable domain (rest looked up from reference TRBV5-4 and TRBJ2-7): ETGVTQSPTHLIKTRGQQVTLRCSSQSGHNTVSWYQQALGQGPQFIFQYYREEENGRGNFPPRFSGLQFPNYSSELNVNALELDDSALYLCASSFIGLAGAKNPHEQYFGPGTRLTVT.

V is TRBV24-1 and J is TRBJ2-1; 7 bases match TRBD2. V shed 4 bases and J 8 bases; nucleotides not matched to a gene: 16. Looked up from germline, CDR1 is KGHDR and CDR2 is SFDVKD. This CDR3 has 17 residues. DNA for the CDR3: TGTGCCACCAGTGAAGCCCTGGGACTATCAAAGGGTCATGAGCAGTTCTTC. Protein sequence: CATSEALGLSKGHEQFF.

The chain links TRBV28 to TRBJ1-6, with D maybe TRBD1 (6 bases). Germline CDR1 and CDR2: MDHEN and SYDVKM. Trimming cost V 5 bases and J 4 bases, with 12 bases left between them. This CDR3 spans 15 amino acids. Written as DNA, the CDR3 is TGTGCCAGCAGTCCCACAAGGGGGTATAATTCACCCCTCCACTTT. This codes for CASSPTRGYNSPLHF.

The V gene is TRBV30, the J gene TRBJ1-5; 7 bases map to TRBD1. The junction had 7 bases not matched to a gene; V was cut back by 1 base and J by 7 bases. Germline CDR1 GTSNPN, CDR2 SVGIG (reference sequence). The CDR3 loop spans 14 amino acids. The CDR3 reads CAWSGSGGGQPQHF. CDR3 in DNA: TGTGCCTGGAGTGGCTCAGGGGGAGGACAGCCCCAGCATTTT.

The chain joins TRBV21-1 to TRBJ1-5. TRBV21-1 constitutes a pseudogene. This CDR3 has 16 amino acids. The CDR3 is CASSKKEGGRNQPQHF. The CDR3 coding sequence is TGTGCCAGCAGCAAAAAAGAGGGCGGTCGGAATCAGCCCCAGCATTTT.

This clone appeared a single time. CDR3 in DNA: TGTGCCATCAGTTTTGCCCCGGGAGGGGGCTCCTACGAGCAGTACTTC. Protein sequence: CAISFAPGGGSYEQYF. The chain carries TRBV10-3 and TRBJ2-7; 8 nucleotides match TRBD2. Germline trimming cut 5 bases from V and 0 bases from J; bases unmatched to any gene: 9. Looked up from germline, CDR1 is ENHRY and CDR2 is SYGVKD. The length of the CDR3 is 16 residues.

The rearrangement joins TRBV28 to TRBJ2-5; D gene ambiguous. V lost 6 bases and J lost 4, with 12 bases in between. Germline loops: CDR1 MDHEN, CDR2 SYDVKM. The CDR3 is 13 residues long. The CDR3 loop is CASSVSTGETQYF. Written as DNA, the CDR3 is TGTGCCAGCAGCGTCTCCACGGGAGAGACCCAGTACTTC.

The chain uses TRBV7-8 and TRBJ1-6; 7 nucleotides agree with TRBD1. The V gene's germline CDR1 is SGHVS and CDR2 FQNEAQ. CDR3 length: 17 amino acids. With 0 bases clipped from V and 6 bases from J, the junction kept 8 bases outside the gene matches. The CDR3 nucleotides are TGTGCCAGCAGCTTAGCATCAAGGCCAGGGGGTAATTCACCCCTCCACTTT. Residues: CASSLASRPGGNSPLHF.

This CDR3 is CASSGLAGTDTQYF. For the CDR3, the DNA is TGTGCCAGTAGTGGATTAGCGGGCACAGATACGCAGTATTTT. This rearrangement joins TRBV19 to TRBJ2-3; TRBD2 is a possible D gene (6 bases). CDR1 LNHDA and CDR2 SQIVND come from the germline V gene (reference sequence). The CDR3 totals 14 residues. V lost 5 bases, J lost 1 base, and 10 bases lay in between. Complete variable domain (other parts from reference TRBV19 and TRBJ2-3): DGGITQSPKYLFRKEGQNVTLSCEQNLNHDAMYWYRQDPGQGLRLIYYSQIVNDFQKGDIAEGYSVSREKKESFPLTVTSAQKNPTAFYLCASSGLAGTDTQYFGPGTRLTVL.

V and J are TRBV3-1 (or the pseudogene TRBV3-2) and TRBJ2-2, with D unclear. This CDR3 spans 12 amino acids. Germline CDR1 reads LGHDT; CDR2 reads YNNKEL (reference sequence). The V gene lost 3 bases and the J gene lost 6 bases, with 5 bases spanning the gap. The CDR3 spells CASSQRSGELFF. CDR3 coding DNA: TGTGCCAGCAGCCAGAGGTCCGGGGAGCTGTTTTTT.

V usage is TRBV14 and J usage is TRBJ2-1; 9 nucleotides align to TRBD1. Germline-derived CDR1 and CDR2 are SGHDN and FVKESK. With V trimmed by 3 bases and J by 6 bases, 15 bases remained unmatched. This CDR3 spans 18 amino acids. The CDR3 loop is CASSHLRGGQGGSNEQFF. DNA of the CDR3: TGTGCCAGCAGCCATCTCCGCGGGGGACAGGGAGGGTCCAATGAGCAGTTCTTC.

The rearrangement links TRBV5-1 to TRBJ2-5; 8 bases are shared with TRBD1. The CDR3 spans 13 residues. Germline CDR1 is SGHRS and CDR2 is YFSETQ. V dropped 4 bases and J dropped 4; count of bases not matched to a gene: 3. The CDR3 sequence is CASSGGQGETQYF. CDR3 nucleotides: TGCGCCAGCAGCGGTGGACAGGGAGAGACCCAGTACTTC. Combining the CDR3 with reference TRBV5-1 and TRBJ2-5 gives the whole variable domain KAGVTQTPRYLIKTRGQQVTLSCSPISGHRSVSWYQQTPGQGLQFLFEYFSETQRNKGNFPGRFSGRQFSNSRSEMNVSTLELGDSALYLCASSGGQGETQYFGPGTRLLVL.

The rearrangement joins TRBV15 to TRBJ1-2; D is ambiguous. The CDR3 consists of 14 residues. Looked up from germline, CDR1 is LNHNV and CDR2 is YYDKDF (reference sequence). V gave up 1 base and J gave up 4 bases, with 10 bases separating them. Here the CDR3 reads CATSRGHGPYGYTF. The CDR3, as DNA: TGTGCCACCAGCAGAGGTCACGGTCCCTATGGCTACACCTTC.

This chain links TRBV28 with TRBJ2-5; possible D gene TRBD1, 6 bases. CDR3 size: 18 residues. V was shortened by 6 bases and J by 0 bases, with 23 bases between the two germline ends. The germline gives CDR1 MDHEN, CDR2 SYDVKM. In DNA, the CDR3 is TGTGCCAGCAGCCCAGAAGGGATTTGGACAGCCTACCAAGAGACCCAGTACTTC. Translated: CASSPEGIWTAYQETQYF.

The CDR3 DNA sequence: TGTGCCTGGAGGACCCAGGGATCTGGGACCGGGGAGCTGTTTTTT. Amino acids: CAWRTQGSGTGELFF. This rearrangement joins TRBV30 to TRBJ2-2; D might be TRBD1 (5 bases). There are 15 residues in the CDR3. CDR1 GTSNPN and CDR2 SVGIG come from the germline V gene (reference sequence). Trimming removed 3 bases from V and 5 bases from J, with 16 bases in between.

The genes are TRBV15 and TRBJ2-3, with 9 bases lining up with TRBD2. This CDR3 contains 18 residues. The germline CDR1 and CDR2 sequences are LNHNV and YYDKDF (reference sequence). V was clipped by 3 bases and J by 4 bases; unmatched bases: 14. The CDR3 is CATSSGSGASGDSDTQYF. For the CDR3, the DNA is TGTGCCACCAGCAGTGGATCTGGGGCTAGCGGGGACTCAGATACGCAGTATTTT.

The chain joins TRBV25-1 to TRBJ2-1; TRBD2 matches 7 bases. The CDR3 contains 15 residues. Unmatched junction bases numbered 7, after V lost 3 bases and J lost 5 bases. Germline V gene data show CDR1 as MGHDK and CDR2 as SYGVNS. CDR3 nucleotide sequence: TGTGCCAGCAGTGATACAAGCGGGACTGACAATGAGCAGTTCTTC. This encodes CASSDTSGTDNEQFF.